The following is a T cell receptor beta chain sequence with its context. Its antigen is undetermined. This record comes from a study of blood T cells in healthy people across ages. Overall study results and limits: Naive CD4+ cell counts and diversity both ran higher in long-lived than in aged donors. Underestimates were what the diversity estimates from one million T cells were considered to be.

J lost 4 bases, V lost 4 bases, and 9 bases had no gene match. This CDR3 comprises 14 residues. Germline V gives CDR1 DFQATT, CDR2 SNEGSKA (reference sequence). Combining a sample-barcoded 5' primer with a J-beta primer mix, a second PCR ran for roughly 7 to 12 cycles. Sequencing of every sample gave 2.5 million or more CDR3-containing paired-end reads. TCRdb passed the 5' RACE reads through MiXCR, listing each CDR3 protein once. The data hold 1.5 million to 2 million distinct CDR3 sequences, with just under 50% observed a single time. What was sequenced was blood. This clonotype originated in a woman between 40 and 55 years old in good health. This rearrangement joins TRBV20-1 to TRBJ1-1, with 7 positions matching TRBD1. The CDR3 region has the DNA TGCAGTGCTAACGAACAGGGGCAGGGCACTGAAGCTTTCTTT. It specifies CSANEQGQGTEAFF.